The rows below give T cell receptor beta chains drawn from one sample of a study of cytomegalovirus exposure and HLA in healthy donors. Here immunoSEQ multiplex PCR was the method, and the copy in TCRdb shows in-frame clones only, minus some. The sample includes hundreds of thousands of clones, roughly 70% seen only once; the top ten take approximately 2.3%. The material sequenced was PBMCs. The source of these receptors is a female donor in good health and CMV-seronegative. Each CDR3 is given without its conserved first and last residue. Each record gives: D gene, CDR3 length, V gene, J gene, clone size, CDR3 protein. A D gene is named only where the DNA matches it firmly. Clone sizes are given selectively: once, few, many, or a class where the clone is expanded.

TRBD1	13	TRBV28	TRBJ1-4	-	ASSRTGGWGEKLF
-	12	TRBV19	TRBJ1-3	few	ATRQDPSGNTIY
-	15	TRBV15	TRBJ1-4	-	ATSREPHVTTNEKLF
TRBD1	13	TRBV5-1	TRBJ2-5	-	ASSSGQGAEETQY
TRBD1	11	TRBV29-1	TRBJ1-1	-	SALDRLATEAF
TRBD1	14	TRBV7-8	TRBJ1-3	-	ASSLPRQGTGNAIY
-	12	TRBV10-3	TRBJ2-3	-	AISDGGGTDTQY
TRBD1	12	TRBV30	TRBJ2-1	few	AWQVGGIYNEQF
TRBD1	12	TRBV9	TRBJ2-7	-	ASSAGTGFYEQY
-	13	TRBV5-1	TRBJ2-3	few	ASSPEGRPTDTQY
-	13	TRBV18	TRBJ2-7	-	ASSPSAGFVYEQY
TRBD2	11	TRBV10-3	TRBJ2-5	-	AIRMTSEETQY
-	12	TRBV7-7	TRBJ2-2	-	ASSLGGTAGELF
TRBD2	13	TRBV28	TRBJ2-7	-	ASSSGTSGTVEQY
TRBD2	12	TRBV10-3	TRBJ2-5	-	AISGASGRREQY
TRBD2	13	TRBV27	TRBJ2-7	-	ASRDLAGGPYEQY
-	12	TRBV5-1	TRBJ2-7	-	ASSFRGSSYEQY
TRBD1	12	TRBV6-5	TRBJ2-3	-	ASRWTGATDTQY
TRBD1	9	TRBV30	TRBJ1-2	few	AGQGNYGYT
TRBD1	11	TRBV5-6	TRBJ2-2	-	ASSFRGPGELF
-	10	TRBV2	TRBJ1-3	few	ASTPGGNTIY
-	10	TRBV18	TRBJ2-7	once	ASSPENYEQY
TRBD1	12	TRBV12-5	TRBJ2-2	-	ASGRDSPPGELF
-	13	TRBV30	TRBJ2-2	-	AWSVQWGSTGELF
TRBD2	16	TRBV6-1	TRBJ2-3	-	ASSETLAGGGWADTQY
TRBD1	14	TRBV2	TRBJ1-1	-	ASSEDRDAFLTEAF
-	15	TRBV5-1	TRBJ2-1	-	ASSLGGTGGSYNEQF
TRBD1	12	TRBV9	TRBJ2-5	-	ASSVGQGWETQY
-	15	TRBV4-1	TRBJ2-7	once	ASSQDSSPTQIHEQY
TRBD1	14	TRBV7-7	TRBJ2-5	few	ASSLGQGQWLETQY
-	10	TRBV10-3	TRBJ1-2	-	ATYFVAYGYT
TRBD2	13	TRBV10-3	TRBJ2-1	-	AISPGTSGANEQF
TRBD1	13	TRBV13	TRBJ1-2	-	ASSASDRAHYGYT
-	14	TRBV9	TRBJ1-1	few	ASSATPSKEGTEAF
-	12	TRBV19	TRBJ2-2	-	ASSSHRDTGELF
TRBD2	10	TRBV28	TRBJ2-1	few	ASRIAGPKQF
-	13	TRBV9	TRBJ2-1	-	ASSPAGSSYNEQF
TRBD1	13	TRBV28	TRBJ2-7	-	ASSSPGQGLYEQY
-	16	TRBV7-2	TRBJ1-2	-	ASGARKGGGARAYGYT
TRBD1	13	TRBV28	TRBJ1-1	-	ASSLGGQGGSEAF